A single sample is the source of the 29 T cell receptor beta chains below, sequenced in a study of early T cells in non-severe SARS-CoV-2 infection. TCRdb analysed the 5' RACE reads with MiXCR anew, one entry per CDR3 protein. Among 70,000 to 80,000 distinct CDR3 sequences listed, around an eighth were seen once. Sample: whole blood, taken at baseline. The receptor set was obtained from an adult who was a healthcare worker with PCR-confirmed SARS-CoV-2 infection or an uninfected control (not recorded which).

This clonotype showed up just a few times. The V and J genes are TRBV4-1 and TRBJ2-1; no clear D. The CDR3 has 13 amino acids. Germline CDR1 MGHRA, CDR2 YSYEKL. Trimming left V 2 bases short and J 3 bases short, with 5 bases between. CDR3 coding DNA: TGCGCCAGCAGCCAACTAGGCTACAATGAGCAGTTCTTC. Protein product: CASSQLGYNEQFF.

This clonotype was detected a few times. V usage is TRBV10-3 and J usage is TRBJ2-3, with D hard to call. Germline V gene lookup returns CDR1 ENHRY and CDR2 SYGVKD. The V and J ends lost 6 bases and 2 bases respectively, with 9 bases between them. The CDR3 extends over 13 amino acids. The CDR3 protein is CAISSQLTDTQYF. DNA of the CDR3: TGTGCCATCAGCTCACAGCTCACAGATACGCAGTATTTT.

The chain employs TRBV4-1 and TRBJ1-4; TRBD1 is a possible D gene (5 bases). The germline V gene has CDR1 MGHRA and CDR2 YSYEKL. Trimming cost V 5 bases and J 2 bases, with 27 bases left between them. The CDR3 runs 20 residues. Written as DNA, the CDR3 is TGCGCCAGCAGCAAATGGGGGTCACAAGGAGCACCGGGGACTAATGAAAAACTGTTTTTT. Translation gives CASSKWGSQGAPGTNEKLFF.

V usage is TRBV6-1 and J usage is TRBJ2-1, with D possibly being TRBD1 (7 bases). Trimming removed 8 bases at V and 0 bases at J, with 11 bases between. Germline CDR1 MNHNS, CDR2 SASEGT. This CDR3 region has 14 residues. CDR3 nucleotide sequence: TGTGCCAGCGTGCGGGACAGCTCCTACAATGAGCAGTTCTTC. This encodes CASVRDSSYNEQFF.

The chain combines TRBV12-2 with TRBJ2-1; the listed D gene, TRBD1, was not tested against the DNA. TRBV12-2 counts as a pseudogene. This CDR3 contains 12 residues. The chain's CDR3 is CASRLETGEQFF. In DNA form, the CDR3 reads TGTGCAAGTCGCTTAGAAACGGGAGAGCAGTTCTTC.

The chain joins TRBV10-3 to TRBJ2-7; 10 bases align to TRBD2. V gave up 4 bases and J gave up 2 bases; unmatched junction bases: 11. The CDR3 is 17 amino acids. The germline CDR1 and CDR2 sequences are ENHRY and SYGVKD. The CDR3 region has the DNA TGTGCCATCAGTGTTTCGGGGATTAGCGGGGGGACCTACGAGCAGTACTTC. This sequence encodes CAISVSGISGGTYEQYF.

This clonotype was counted a few times. The chain uses TRBV21-1 and TRBJ2-3; the table assigns TRBD1, which was not confirmed against the DNA. TRBV21-1 is listed as a pseudogene. The CDR3 extends over 16 amino acids. CDR3 nucleotide sequence: TGTGCCAGCAGCAAACGGGAGGGGGCGAGCACAGATACGCAGTATTTT. The encoded protein is CASSKREGASTDTQYF.

V gene TRBV5-5 combines with J gene TRBJ2-7; D not certain. This CDR3 region has 14 residues. V lost 4 bases to trimming and J lost 1 base, with 12 bases between them. Germline-derived CDR1 and CDR2 are SGHKS and YYEKEE (reference sequence). CDR3 nucleotides: TGTGCCAGCAGCCTAAAGGGCAGTTCCTACGAGCAGTACTTC. Translation gives CASSLKGSSYEQYF.

There are many counts of this clonotype. The chain couples TRBV5-1 to TRBJ1-2, with a tentative D call TRBD1 (6 bases). There are 14 residues in the CDR3. Trimming took off 2 bases at V and 3 bases at J, with 11 bases between the two ends. Germline assignment: CDR1 SGHRS and CDR2 YFSETQ. CDR3 in amino acids: CASSLSGEDYGYTF. CDR3 nucleotide sequence: TGCGCCAGCAGCTTATCAGGGGAGGACTATGGCTACACCTTC.

The rearrangement joins TRBV7-8 to TRBJ2-1; 7 nucleotides line up with TRBD1. CDR3 length: 15 residues. The germline gives CDR1 SGHVS, CDR2 FQNEAQ. The V segment lost 2 bases and the J segment 7 bases; nucleotides outside the gene matches: 8. The CDR3 protein is CASSLQGDLYNEQFF. CDR3 DNA: TGTGCCAGCAGCTTACAGGGGGACCTCTATAATGAGCAGTTCTTC.

V usage is TRBV7-2 and J usage is TRBJ2-5, with a tentative D call TRBD1 (6 bases). Per germline, CDR1 SGHTA and CDR2 FQGNSA. This CDR3 contains 13 residues. With 3 bases removed from V and 3 bases from J, the gap between germline ends came to 8 bases. CDR3 in amino acids: CASSFYREETQYF. Here the CDR3 DNA reads TGTGCCAGCAGCTTTTACAGGGAAGAGACCCAGTACTTC.

The genes are TRBV12-3 or TRBV12-4 and TRBJ2-2; tentatively, D is TRBD1 or TRBD2 (6 bases each). The CDR3 is made up of 13 amino acids. The V gene lost 7 bases and the J gene lost 2 bases, with 8 bases spanning the gap. DNA for the CDR3: TGTGCCAGCAAGGGGGGAAACACCGGGGAGCTGTTTTTT. Its protein is CASKGGNTGELFF.

This clonotype appeared a single time. The rearrangement joins TRBV4-2 to TRBJ2-2, with D perhaps assigned TRBD1 or TRBD2 (6 bases each). The CDR3 sequence is 17 residues long. Between the trimmed V and J ends, which lost 4 bases and 4 bases, there was a span of 19 bases. Germline CDR1 and CDR2: LGHNA and YNFKEQ. As DNA, the CDR3 is TGTGCCAGCAGCCTTCCTACTACTAGGGGGGTCACCGGGGAGCTGTTTTTT. This codes for CASSLPTTRGVTGELFF.

This sequence joins TRBV20-1 and TRBJ1-1; D gene unclear. Germline values: CDR1 DFQATT, CDR2 SNEGSKA (reference sequence). The CDR3 extends over 15 amino acids. V was clipped by 7 bases and J by 4 bases, with 22 bases between them. The CDR3 sequence is CSVSGFFGGGTEAFF. CDR3 in DNA: TGCAGTGTCAGCGGGTTCTTTGGCGGTGGCACTGAAGCTTTCTTT.

This clonotype was seen more than once but under ten times. The V and J genes are TRBV28 and TRBJ2-2; tentatively, D is TRBD2 (5 bases). Trimming removed 4 bases at V and 6 bases at J, with 15 bases between. Per the germline V gene, CDR1 is MDHEN and CDR2 is SYDVKM. CDR3 length equals 15 residues. The DNA of the CDR3 is TGTGCCAGCAGTTCCCCGGGAAAAAAAGCCGGGGAGCTGTTTTTT. This codes for CASSSPGKKAGELFF.

This clonotype was detected ten times or more. This chain connects TRBV4-1 to TRBJ2-5; D not resolved. The CDR3 contains 11 residues. The germline V gene has CDR1 MGHRA and CDR2 YSYEKL. Trimming took off 7 bases at V and 4 bases at J, with 7 bases between the two ends. DNA of the CDR3: TGCGCCAGCACCGTAAGAGAGACCCAGTACTTC. This sequence encodes CASTVRETQYF.

This clonotype was counted at least ten times. The chain couples TRBV6-5 to TRBJ2-2; D is perhaps TRBD2 (6 bases). Germline V CDR1 and CDR2: MNHEY, SVGAGI. This CDR3 is built from 14 residues. The ends were cut back, 4 bases at V and 3 bases at J, with 9 bases in the middle. In DNA, the CDR3 is TGTGCCAGCAGTTCCGGGGGTCACACCGGGGAGCTGTTTTTT. Protein sequence: CASSSGGHTGELFF.

This clonotype was seen more than once but under ten times. The chain is built from TRBV12-3 or TRBV12-4 and TRBJ2-7; no firm D call. The CDR3 spans 12 residues. V lost 3 bases and J 3 bases, leaving 6 bases between the germline ends. CDR3 residues: CASSFSVYEQYF. The CDR3 region has the DNA TGTGCCAGCAGTTTCAGCGTCTACGAGCAGTACTTC.

As regards this clonotype: A read error may explain this, as a much larger clone is one base away. The chain recombines TRBV7-2 with TRBJ2-3; D is possibly TRBD2 (7 bases). The germline gives CDR1 SGHTA, CDR2 FQGNSA. CDR3 length: 15 residues. Trimming stripped 4 bases from V and 6 bases from J, with 17 bases between. The CDR3 region is CASSYGAGTIDTQYF. The DNA for the CDR3 is TGTGCCAGCAGCTACGGAGCGGGGACAATCGATACGCAGTATTTT.

In this sample, this clonotype turned up many times. This chain's CDR3 is CASGLNQGTEQYF. The CDR3 DNA sequence: TGTGCCAGCGGATTAAACCAGGGAACCGAGCAGTACTTC. The V call is TRBV12-3 or TRBV12-4, the J call TRBJ2-7; D may be TRBD1 (5 bases). The CDR3 runs 13 residues. Between the trimmed V and J ends, which lost 8 bases and 6 bases, there was a span of 17 bases.

With respect to this clonotype: One end of the junction does not line up with germline, which may come from a read error. The rearrangement joins TRBV13 to TRBJ2-2, with unresolved D. CDR3 length: 13 amino acids. Germline assignment: CDR1 PRHDT and CDR2 FYEKMQ (reference sequence). The CDR3: CASSLGRTGELFF. DNA for the CDR3: TGTGCCAGCAGCCTAGGACGGACCGGGGAGCTGTTTTTT.

This clonotype was seen repeatedly, ten times or more. The CDR3, as DNA: TGTGCCAGTAGTATAGAGGGAGAGACCCAGTACTTC. It yields the protein CASSIEGETQYF. The genes are TRBV19 and TRBJ2-5; D is uncertain. In germline, CDR1 is LNHDA, CDR2 SQIVND (reference sequence). The CDR3 length is 12 residues. V was pared by 0 bases and J by 4 bases, with 3 bases between.

The chain has TRBV6-5 and TRBJ2-2; tentative D call: TRBD2 (5 bases). Trimming pared 8 bases from V and 1 base from J, leaving 14 bases between. The CDR3 loop spans 15 amino acids. Germline V gives CDR1 MNHEY, CDR2 SVGAGI. The CDR3 reads CASGSSGKNTGELFF. In nucleotides, the CDR3 is TGTGCCAGCGGTTCCAGCGGAAAGAACACCGGGGAGCTGTTTTTT.

This chain links TRBV27 with TRBJ1-2; 7 bases are shared with TRBD1. The germline gives CDR1 MNHEY, CDR2 SMNVEV (reference sequence). The junction had 17 bases not matched to a gene; V was cut back by 5 bases and J by 8 bases. The CDR3 is 16 residues long. The CDR3 loop is CASSPRDRARGQGYTF. For the CDR3, the DNA is TGTGCCAGCAGTCCACGAGACAGGGCCAGAGGTCAGGGCTACACCTTC.

This clonotype came up many times. V usage is TRBV5-1 and J usage is TRBJ2-5; D might be TRBD1 (5 bases). CDR1 is SGHRS, CDR2 YFSETQ, per germline. This CDR3 region has 14 residues. V was clipped by 4 bases and J by 2 bases, with 12 bases between them. Here the CDR3 reads CASSPDSIQETQYF. The CDR3 DNA reads TGCGCCAGCAGCCCCGACAGTATTCAAGAGACCCAGTACTTC. Combining the CDR3 with reference TRBV5-1 and TRBJ2-5 gives the whole variable domain KAGVTQTPRYLIKTRGQQVTLSCSPISGHRSVSWYQQTPGQGLQFLFEYFSETQRNKGNFPGRFSGRQFSNSRSEMNVSTLELGDSALYLCASSPDSIQETQYFGPGTRLLVL.

This clonotype was found many times. This chain joins TRBV11-2 and TRBJ1-2, with D hard to call. V was pared by 4 bases and J by 8 bases, with 14 bases between. The CDR3 totals 13 residues. Germline V gene data show CDR1 as SGHAT and CDR2 as FQNNGV. The CDR3 DNA follows: TGTGCCAGCAGCTCATACCAACGCCGGGGCTACACCTTC. Translated: CASSSYQRRGYTF.

This clonotype has a single count. J is TRBJ1-3 and V is TRBV12-3 or TRBV12-4; D is unresolved. The CDR3 spans 14 residues. The V end lost 2 bases, the J end lost 3 bases, and 8 bases lay between the germline ends. The CDR3 nucleotides read TGTGCCAGCAGTTTAAGAGGAAATGGAAACACCATATATTTT. Translated, it gives CASSLRGNGNTIYF.

The chain employs TRBV20-1 and TRBJ2-3; a weak D match, TRBD2 (5 bases). The CDR3 covers 14 residues. The germline V and J ends were trimmed by 4 bases and 2 bases, with 13 bases remaining between them. Germline V gene lookup returns CDR1 DFQATT and CDR2 SNEGSKA (reference sequence). CDR3 DNA: TGCAGTGCTAACGGTCGGGGTTCCACAGATACGCAGTATTTT. Amino acids: CSANGRGSTDTQYF.

A single count supports this clonotype. This chain links TRBV6-5 with TRBJ1-2; D perhaps matches TRBD1 (5 bases). Germline CDR1 MNHEY, CDR2 SVGAGI. The CDR3 loop spans 14 amino acids. Trimming cost V 5 bases and J 1 base, with 11 bases left between them. In DNA, the CDR3 is TGTGCCAGCAGTGGGGACCCATTTAACTATGGCTACACCTTC. As protein: CASSGDPFNYGYTF.